This TCR beta chain was documented in a study of cytomegalovirus exposure and HLA in healthy donors. This table comes from immunoSEQ multiplex PCR, and its TCRdb copy is limited to in-frame clones, with some not included. The sample lists around 150,000 clones, approximately 86% occurring once. The germline gives CDR1 LGHNA, CDR2 YSLEER. V was pared by 0 bases and J by 1 base, with 10 bases between. The CDR3 spans 17 residues. The study, taken as a whole, reports: The tendency of first-cohort TCR clusters to co-occur in the 100 to 150 validation repertoires emerged from a later analysis.

As regards this clone: Its antigen is not known.

The rearrangement links TRBV4-3 to TRBJ2-6; tentatively, D is TRBD1 (5 bases). Sequenced: PBMCs. This clonotype originated in a young woman in good health and CMV-seronegative. CDR3 residues: CASSQDTGGSGANVLTF. The CDR3 DNA is TGCGCCAGCAGCCAAGATACAGGCGGATCTGGGGCCAACGTCCTGACTTTC.